The 19 T cell receptor beta chains reported below all come from one sample, sequenced in a study of blood T cell repertoires in COVID-19. Libraries were prepared by immunoSEQ multiplex PCR; TCRdb keeps only in-frame clonotypes and omits some of them. The sample gives tens of thousands of clones, just under 85% of which show up once; 24% is in the top ten. Source material: peripheral blood. These receptor sequences come from a human donor with acute or convalescent COVID-19. The donor label of this sample is uncertain.

The rearrangement joins TRBV5-4 to TRBJ1-4; 10 positions match TRBD1. V lost 4 bases, J lost 7 bases, and 4 bases stayed unmatched. Germline values: CDR1 SGHNT, CDR2 YYREEE (reference sequence). This CDR3 spans 14 amino acids. Here the CDR3 DNA reads TGTGCCAGCAGCACAGGACAGGGGGGTGAAAAACTGTTTTTT. It translates to CASSTGQGGEKLFF.

In its sample, this clone was seen a few times. This chain uses TRBV10-3 with TRBJ1-5; TRBD1 matches at 10 bases. V was pared by 11 bases and J by 0 bases, with 4 bases of the junction left unmatched. The germline V gene has CDR1 ENHRY and CDR2 SYGVKD. This CDR3 contains 14 residues. The CDR3: CAVGTGDSNQPQHF. The CDR3 region has the DNA TGTGCCGTCGGGACAGGGGATAGCAATCAGCCCCAGCATTTT.

In its sample, this clone ranks as medium-sized. The chain joins TRBV18 to TRBJ1-1; D is possibly TRBD1 (6 bases). The CDR3 spans 15 residues. V was cut by 3 bases and J by 1 base, with 12 bases left in between. Per the germline V gene, CDR1 is KGHSH and CDR2 is LQKENI. The CDR3 DNA sequence: TGTGCCAGCTCACCCTCCAGGACAGAGAACACTGAAGCTTTCTTT. Translation gives CASSPSRTENTEAFF. Full variable domain (outside the CDR3, taken from reference TRBV18 and TRBJ1-1): NAGVMQNPRHLVRRRGQEARLRCSPMKGHSHVYWYRQLPEEGLKFMVYLQKENIIDESGMPKERFSAEFPKEGPSILRIQQVVRGDSAAYFCASSPSRTENTEAFFGQGTRLTVV.

This rearrangement joins TRBV28 to TRBJ1-6; D remains unclear. V lost 2 bases, J lost 6 bases, and 11 bases lay in between. Per the germline V gene, CDR1 is MDHEN and CDR2 is SYDVKM. There are 15 residues in the CDR3. The CDR3 here is CASSLPGTTNSPLHF. In DNA form, the CDR3 reads TGTGCCAGCAGTTTACCAGGAACAACTAATTCACCCCTCCACTTT. Drawing the rest from reference TRBV28 and TRBJ1-6, the complete variable domain is DVKVTQSSRYLVKRTGEKVFLECVQDMDHENMFWYRQDPGLGLRLIYFSYDVKMKEKGDIPEGYSVSREKKERFSLILESASTNQTSMYLCASSLPGTTNSPLHFGNGTRLTVT.

The table lists this clone with a count of one. The rearrangement uses TRBV6-6 and TRBJ1-4; a weak D match, TRBD1 (6 bases). Germline CDR1 and CDR2: MNHNY and SVGAGI (reference sequence). CDR3 length: 14 amino acids. V lost 7 bases and J 3 bases, leaving 12 bases between the germline ends. CDR3 region: CASTITGSNEKLFF. In DNA, the CDR3 is TGTGCCAGCACTATAACAGGGTCTAATGAAAAACTGTTTTTT.

The chain carries TRBV7-2 and TRBJ2-5; 7 nucleotides align to TRBD1. Looked up from germline, CDR1 is SGHTA and CDR2 is FQGNSA. This CDR3 is 17 amino acids long. V gave up 2 bases and J gave up 5 bases; unmatched junction bases: 14. The CDR3 loop is CASSLNSRGTRGETQYF. The CDR3 DNA reads as TGTGCCAGCAGCTTAAATAGCAGGGGGACACGAGGGGAGACCCAGTACTTC.

V and J are TRBV10-3 and TRBJ1-6; 8 nucleotides match TRBD1. Germline V lookup: CDR1 ENHRY, CDR2 SYGVKD. V gave up 11 bases and J gave up 5 bases; unmatched junction bases: 5. The CDR3 contains 13 residues. Here the CDR3 reads CASKGQDNSPLHF. In nucleotides, the CDR3 is TGTGCCTCAAAGGGACAGGATAATTCACCCCTCCACTTT.

This sequence joins TRBV5-6 and TRBJ1-6, with 8 bases identical to TRBD1. J gave up 7 bases and V 0 bases, and 6 bases lay outside the gene matches. In germline, CDR1 is SGHDT, CDR2 YYEEEE. The CDR3 has 16 amino acids. CDR3 in amino acids: CASSLGFGQGNSPLHF. The CDR3 nucleotides read TGTGCCAGCAGCTTGGGGTTTGGACAGGGAAATTCACCCCTCCACTTT.

The V gene is TRBV10-3, the J gene TRBJ1-1, with TRBD1 matching 7 bases. Germline assignment: CDR1 ENHRY and CDR2 SYGVKD. The CDR3 has 14 residues. V shed 6 bases and J 1 base; nucleotides not matched to a gene: 5. The CDR3 DNA reads TGTGCCATCAGCCGGGAGGGGGCGAACACTGAAGCTTTCTTT. It encodes CAISREGANTEAFF.

The chain links TRBV28 to TRBJ2-7; D gene unclear. V was shortened by 3 bases and J by 2 bases, with 11 bases between the two germline ends. This CDR3 has 14 residues. The V gene's germline CDR1 is MDHEN and CDR2 SYDVKM. In DNA form, the CDR3 reads TGTGCCAGCAGTTTCGAGAGATTACCCTACGAGCAGTACTTC. Translation gives CASSFERLPYEQYF.

This chain links TRBV2 with TRBJ1-4; a possible D gene is TRBD1 (6 bases). Germline CDR1 reads SNHLY; CDR2 reads FYNNEI. The CDR3 is made up of 14 amino acids. The V gene lost 3 bases and the J gene lost 7 bases, with 12 bases spanning the gap. DNA of the CDR3: TGTGCCAGCAGTGATGGGGGCTCTGTTGAAAAACTGTTTTTT. As protein: CASSDGGSVEKLFF.

The chain employs TRBV4-1 and TRBJ1-2, with D perhaps matching TRBD1 (5 bases). V lost 4 bases to trimming and J lost 4 bases, with 10 bases between them. The CDR3 totals 13 residues. Germline CDR1 reads MGHRA; CDR2 reads YSYEKL. The CDR3 protein is CASSPDTVYGYTF. CDR3 DNA: TGCGCCAGCAGCCCGGACACAGTCTATGGCTACACCTTC.

This clone was seen more than once but under ten times. The chain recombines TRBV4-3 with TRBJ1-6; D gene uncertain. Germline lookup yields CDR1 LGHNA and CDR2 YSLEER. CDR3 length equals 13 residues. V dropped 0 bases and J dropped 13 bases, with 10 bases sitting between them. The CDR3 here is CASSQEPGSPLHF. CDR3 in DNA: TGCGCCAGCAGCCAAGAACCGGGTTCGCCCCTCCACTTT.

The chain has TRBV18 and TRBJ1-1; 7 bases align to TRBD1. This CDR3 comprises 15 residues. V lost 3 bases and J lost 0; bases outside the gene matches: 4. Germline loops: CDR1 KGHSH, CDR2 LQKENI. The CDR3 is CASSPADRLNTEAFF. In DNA, the CDR3 is TGTGCCAGCTCACCGGCGGACAGGCTGAACACTGAAGCTTTCTTT.

J is TRBJ2-7 and V is TRBV7-6, with D maybe TRBD1 (5 bases). The CDR3 consists of 13 residues. Germline V gene sequence: CDR1 SGHVS, CDR2 FNYEAQ. Trimming took off 2 bases at V and 4 bases at J, with 9 bases between the two ends. This CDR3 reads CASSLFAGYEQYF. DNA for the CDR3: TGTGCCAGCAGCTTATTTGCAGGGTACGAGCAGTACTTC. Drawing the rest from reference TRBV7-6 and TRBJ2-7, the complete variable domain is GAGVSQSPRYKVTKRGQDVALRCDPISGHVSLYWYRQALGQGPEFLTYFNYEAQQDKSGLPNDRFSAERPEGSISTLTIQRTEQRDSAMYRCASSLFAGYEQYFGPGTRLTVT.

This chain joins TRBV11-3 and TRBJ2-2, with D tentatively TRBD1 (5 bases). CDR1 and CDR2 from the germline V gene are SGHNT and YENEEA. V lost 5 bases and J 8 bases, leaving 15 bases between the germline ends. The CDR3 runs 14 residues. This CDR3 reads CASSTDSLRGELFF. CDR3 nucleotide sequence: TGTGCCAGCAGCACCGACAGCCTGAGAGGGGAGCTGTTTTTT. Based on the CDR3 plus reference TRBV11-3 and TRBJ2-2, the full variable domain is EAGVVQSPRYKIIEKKQPVAFWCNPISGHNTLYWYLQNLGQGPELLIRYENEEAVDDSQLPKDRFSAERLKGVDSTLKIQPAELGDSAVYLCASSTDSLRGELFFGEGSRLTVL.

This chain uses TRBV9 with TRBJ2-1; perhaps TRBD1 as D (5 bases). Germline V CDR1 and CDR2: SGDLS, YYNGEE. V shed 0 bases and J shed 4 bases, with 5 bases lying between them. The CDR3 loop spans 13 amino acids. CDR3 loop: CASSVAGYNEQFF. Here the CDR3 DNA reads TGTGCCAGCAGCGTAGCAGGGTACAATGAGCAGTTCTTC. The full variable domain, its missing parts supplied by reference TRBV9 and TRBJ2-1, is DSGVTQTPKHLITATGQRVTLRCSPRSGDLSVYWYQQSLDQGLQFLIQYYNGEERAKGNILERFSAQQFPDLHSELNLSSLELGDSALYFCASSVAGYNEQFFGPGTRLTVL.

J is TRBJ2-3 and V is TRBV5-5; the match to TRBD2 covers 9 bases. Germline assignment: CDR1 SGHKS and CDR2 YYEKEE (reference sequence). This CDR3 is built from 18 residues. Unmatched junction bases numbered 15, after V lost 0 bases and J lost 7 bases. The CDR3 DNA reads TGTGCCAGCAGCTTGGCCCTCGGCGGGGGGGGACTCACGCATACGCAGTATTTT. It translates to CASSLALGGGGLTHTQYF.

The CDR3 DNA reads TGCGCCAGCAGCTTGGCAGGGGCCAACACTGAAGCTTTCTTT. Residues: CASSLAGANTEAFF. The chain is built from TRBV5-1 and TRBJ1-1, with a weak D call TRBD1 (6 bases). Germline V gene lookup returns CDR1 SGHRS and CDR2 YFSETQ. The CDR3 has 14 residues. V dropped 0 bases and J dropped 2 bases, with 8 bases sitting between them.